This entry lists 27 T cell receptor beta chains sequenced from one sample in a study of human CD8 memory T cell subsets. Sequencing libraries of TCR beta were made by UMI-labeled 5' RACE. TCRdb re-called the 5' RACE reads, yielding one record per CDR3 amino acid sequence without DNA. The specimen's table records some 10,000 distinct CDR3 sequences. The sequencing input was CD8+ T cells from PBMCs. The receptors originated from a human donor in good health.

This sequence joins TRBV10-3 and TRBJ1-1; checking the TCRdb D call of TRBD1 is not possible without DNA. Germline CDR1 and CDR2: ENHRY and SYGVKD. CDR3 length equals 14 residues. The CDR3 sequence is CAISESSGGTEAFF.

The CDR3 is CASSVSPGRGYEQYF. This chain links TRBV9 with TRBJ2-7; TCRdb proposes TRBD1, but this gene call is untestable without DNA. This CDR3 contains 15 residues. Germline V gene sequence: CDR1 SGDLS, CDR2 YYNGEE.

J is TRBJ2-7 and V is TRBV4-2; TCRdb picks TRBD2, but there is no DNA to check that call. Germline V gene data show CDR1 as LGHNA and CDR2 as YNFKEQ. The CDR3 is made up of 21 amino acids. CDR3: CASSQRLAGDDYTHSSYEQYF.

This rearrangement joins TRBV6-2 or TRBV6-3 to TRBJ2-5; TCRdb's assignment of TRBD2 cannot be checked, as there is no DNA. Germline V gives CDR1 MNHEY, CDR2 SVGEGT. This CDR3 has 15 amino acids. CDR3 in amino acids: CASSGIGLASETQYF.

The chain links TRBV20-1 to TRBJ2-7; TCRdb names TRBD1, which stays unverified in the absence of DNA. This CDR3 comprises 17 residues. The germline gives CDR1 DFQATT, CDR2 SNEGSKA (reference sequence). The chain's CDR3 is CSARDFGQGTSLYEQYF.

The CDR3 reads CASSTWTSGNYNEQFF. This chain connects TRBV19 to TRBJ2-1; there is no DNA to check the TCRdb D call of TRBD2. Germline V CDR1 and CDR2: LNHDA, SQIVND (reference sequence). The CDR3 covers 16 residues.

The V gene is TRBV13, the J gene TRBJ1-4; as DNA is missing, the TRBD1 call by TCRdb cannot be tested. CDR1 and CDR2 (germline): PRHDT, FYEKMQ (reference sequence). This CDR3 spans 14 amino acids. The CDR3 protein is CASSAGTQGEKLFF.

V and J are TRBV3-1 and TRBJ2-3; TCRdb calls TRBD1, which cannot be checked without DNA. Germline V gene data show CDR1 as LGHDT and CDR2 as YNNKEL (reference sequence). The CDR3 consists of 16 residues. CDR3 sequence: CASSQGWGEITDTQYF.

This chain uses TRBV5-6 with TRBJ2-3; no DNA is available, so the TRBD2 call from TCRdb remains unchecked. Looked up from germline, CDR1 is SGHDT and CDR2 is YYEEEE. This CDR3 has 15 residues. CDR3 sequence reads: CASSLVSGILDTQYF.

The gene calls are TRBV4-3 and TRBJ2-1; as DNA is missing, the TRBD2 call by TCRdb cannot be tested. Germline CDR1 reads LGHNA; CDR2 reads YSLEER. This CDR3 is built from 15 residues. CDR3 in amino acids: CASSQGVAGVYEQFF.

This clonotype is medium-sized by frequency. The chain uses TRBV6-6 and TRBJ2-7. The CDR3 runs 13 residues. Germline-derived CDR1 and CDR2 are MNHNY and SVGAGI (reference sequence). The CDR3 here is CASSVGSNYEQYF.

This clonotype is medium-sized by frequency. V usage is TRBV6-4 and J usage is TRBJ2-1; TCRdb's D call of TRBD2 is untestable without DNA. Looked up from germline, CDR1 is MRHNA and CDR2 is SNTAGT. The CDR3 extends over 14 amino acids. The CDR3 is CASSLAGGPDEQFF.

The V and J genes are TRBV6-6 and TRBJ2-3. The germline CDR1 and CDR2 sequences are MNHNY and SVGAGI (reference sequence). This CDR3 is 17 amino acids long. The CDR3 region is CASSYSVGLARTDTQYF.

The chain links TRBV4-3 to TRBJ2-7; the TCRdb D gene call, TRBD2, has no DNA to confirm it. The CDR3 sequence is 15 residues long. Germline values: CDR1 LGHNA, CDR2 YSLEER. The CDR3 loop reads CASSQEASGKYEQYF.

This chain joins TRBV6-6 and TRBJ2-1; TCRdb's assignment of TRBD1 cannot be checked, as there is no DNA. The CDR3 contains 16 residues. Germline CDR1 is MNHNY and CDR2 is SVGAGI (reference sequence). CDR3 protein: CASSYSRQGYFNEQFF.

The CDR3 sequence: CASSLEVAGTSYNEQFF. The chain couples TRBV7-6 to TRBJ2-1; TCRdb selects TRBD2, and the lack of DNA leaves this call unchecked. The CDR3 is 17 residues long. The V gene's germline CDR1 is SGHVS and CDR2 FNYEAQ.

This chain uses TRBV6-2 or TRBV6-3 with TRBJ2-5; TCRdb designates TRBD2, a call that cannot be tested without DNA. The V gene's germline CDR1 is MNHEY and CDR2 SVGEGT. The CDR3 is made up of 16 amino acids. This CDR3 is CASSYSGGTTQETQYF.

The chain links TRBV2 to TRBJ2-5; TCRdb picks TRBD2, but there is no DNA to check that call. From germline, CDR1 is SNHLY and CDR2 FYNNEI. The CDR3 sequence is 16 residues long. This CDR3 is CASSEASGRAWETQYF.

The chain combines TRBV5-1 with TRBJ2-3; the D call from TCRdb, TRBD2, cannot be confirmed without DNA. CDR1 and CDR2 from the germline V gene are SGHRS and YFSETQ. The CDR3 has 15 amino acids. The CDR3 protein is CASSLGPSATDTQYF.

This chain joins TRBV7-8 and TRBJ2-5. The CDR3 is 12 residues long. The germline gives CDR1 SGHVS, CDR2 FQNEAQ. CDR3: CASSLAGETQYF.

V gene TRBV20-1 combines with J gene TRBJ2-1. Germline V gene sequence: CDR1 DFQATT, CDR2 SNEGSKA (reference sequence). The CDR3 extends over 14 amino acids. The CDR3 here is CSAKAPSSYNEQFF.

The V gene is TRBV7-3, the J gene TRBJ2-3; TCRdb selects TRBD2, and the lack of DNA leaves this call unchecked. Germline V gives CDR1 SGHTA, CDR2 FQGTGA. CDR3 size: 14 residues. The CDR3 loop is CASSLSGNADTQYF.

The rearrangement uses TRBV4-3 and TRBJ2-1. CDR1 is LGHNA and CDR2 is YSLEER in the germline V gene. The CDR3 has 13 residues. This CDR3 is CASSMTQYNEQFF.

The chain links TRBV6-5 to TRBJ2-7; TCRdb's assignment of TRBD1 cannot be checked, as there is no DNA. The germline V gene has CDR1 MNHEY and CDR2 SVGAGI. This CDR3 spans 12 amino acids. The CDR3 protein is CAPRGGAYEQYF.

The chain employs TRBV28 and TRBJ1-1; TCRdb calls TRBD1, which cannot be checked without DNA. Looked up from germline, CDR1 is MDHEN and CDR2 is SYDVKM. CDR3 size: 14 residues. The CDR3 reads CASSFSGALTEAFF.

The chain recombines TRBV7-6 with TRBJ2-1. Germline V CDR1 and CDR2: SGHVS, FNYEAQ. This CDR3 comprises 14 residues. CDR3 amino acids: CASSAYAASYEQFF.

The rearrangement uses TRBV12-3 or TRBV12-4 and TRBJ2-1. The CDR3 covers 12 residues. The CDR3 spells CASSRLDVEQFF.